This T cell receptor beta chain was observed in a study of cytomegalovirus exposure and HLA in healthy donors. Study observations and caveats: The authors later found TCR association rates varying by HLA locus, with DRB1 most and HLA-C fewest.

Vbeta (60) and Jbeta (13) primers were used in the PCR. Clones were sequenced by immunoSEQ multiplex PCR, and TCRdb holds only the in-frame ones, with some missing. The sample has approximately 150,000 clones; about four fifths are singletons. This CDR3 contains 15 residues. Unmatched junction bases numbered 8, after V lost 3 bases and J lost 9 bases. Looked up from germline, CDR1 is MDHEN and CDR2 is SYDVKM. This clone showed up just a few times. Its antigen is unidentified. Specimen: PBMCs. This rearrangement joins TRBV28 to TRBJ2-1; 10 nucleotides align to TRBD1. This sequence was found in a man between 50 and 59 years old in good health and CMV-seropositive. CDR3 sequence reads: CASSFNPDRGFEQFF. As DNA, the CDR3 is TGTGCCAGCAGTTTTAACCCGGACAGGGGGTTTGAGCAGTTCTTC.